These T cell receptor beta chains were read from a single sample in a study of blood T cell repertoires in COVID-19. Only in-frame clones appear in the TCRdb table, and some are missing; sequencing was by immunoSEQ multiplex PCR. The table includes under 300,000 clones, 88% detected once. The specimen was PBMCs or T cells enriched from blood (not recorded which). The receptors come from a woman aged 40 to 55 who had been exposed to COVID-19. CDR3s include the opening cysteine and the closing phenylalanine or tryptophan. Clone size appears in some rows only: once, few, many, or a class for an expanded clone.

TRBV19	TRBJ2-2	.	CASSKVEGLQGAGSTGELFF
TRBV6-5	TRBJ2-2	once	CASRTGGSTGELFF
TRBV11-1	TRBJ2-1	.	CASSLWSGSNEQFF
TRBV19	TRBJ2-6	.	CASWEWGANVLTF
TRBV4-1	TRBJ1-2	.	CASSQAPRGRDGYTF
TRBV13	TRBJ2-1	.	CASSLGASGAYNEQFF
TRBV6-2/TRBV6-3	TRBJ1-5	.	CASTPARDAQGNQPQHF
TRBV24-1	TRBJ2-1	.	CATSGPKASGSFNEQFF
TRBV7-7	TRBJ2-1	.	CASSLGAGGLNEQFF
TRBV30	TRBJ2-2	.	CAHRGLLNTGELFF
TRBV4-1	TRBJ2-2	.	CASRLGQAVTGELFF
TRBV14	TRBJ2-7	.	CASSQAAGSLSEQYF
TRBV4-1	TRBJ1-4	.	CASRNQGRSTNEKLFF
TRBV27	TRBJ1-4	.	CEPEVGGQGFNNEKLFF
TRBV4-3	TRBJ2-4	.	CASSQDLGGWINIQYF
TRBV7-9	TRBJ1-6	.	CASSPEGGWLAPLHF
TRBV6-2/TRBV6-3	TRBJ1-6	.	CASSYAENSPLHF
TRBV28	TRBJ2-6	.	CASQLRGANVLTF
TRBV28	TRBJ1-5	.	CASTSGNSNQPQHF
TRBV4-1	TRBJ2-2	.	CASSLDPTGGAGTGELFF
TRBV18	TRBJ1-2	few	CASSPPLSDSNYGYTF
TRBV10-1	TRBJ1-1	.	CATPLLDRRHTEAFF
TRBV7-2	TRBJ2-2	.	CASSLAGALTGELFF
TRBV27	TRBJ1-5	once	CASSFAGFNQPQHF
TRBV30	TRBJ1-2	.	CAWSSGWQTYGYTF
TRBV7-2	TRBJ1-1	.	CASSLAEWAGGMNTEAFF
TRBV10-3	TRBJ1-3	.	CAISDGGEDTIYF
TRBV3-1/TRBV3-2	TRBJ2-2	.	CASSLHKGVSGSTGELFF
TRBV9	TRBJ1-5	.	CASSPDNSNQPQHF
TRBV2	TRBJ1-4	.	CASRKGGRGRTTNEKLFF
TRBV6-5	TRBJ2-7	.	CASSLAVGYEQYF
TRBV5-4	TRBJ2-2	.	CASSRSAPGADAGELFF
TRBV28	TRBJ2-5	.	CASSLGGRQETQYF
TRBV3-1/TRBV3-2	TRBJ2-2	.	CASSHLRQSTGELFF
TRBV5-1	TRBJ1-4	.	CASSFGTGLEKLFF
TRBV5-8	TRBJ1-5	.	CASSFPAGNQPQHF
TRBV21-1	TRBJ2-3	once	CASSEGGRTDTQYF
TRBV7-9	TRBJ1-2	.	CASSRGQKSGGYTF
TRBV2	TRBJ2-1	.	CASSLGLAVYNEQFF
TRBV12-5	TRBJ2-3	.	CASRGSWGADTQYF
TRBV9	TRBJ2-3	once	CASSGGVGTDTQYF
TRBV4-1	TRBJ2-7	once	CASSQPGLAYEQYF
TRBV4-3	TRBJ1-6	.	CASSQGLMNSPLHF
TRBV29-1	TRBJ2-3	.	CSAQAADTQYF
TRBV24-1	TRBJ2-5	.	CATSEGLAGKETQYF
TRBV2	TRBJ1-2	once	CASLEGGFGGYTF
TRBV5-1	TRBJ2-2	.	CASSLTSRGTGELFF
TRBV5-1	TRBJ1-6	.	CASSWTGGGSSPLHF
TRBV5-1	TRBJ2-5	.	CASAVSAWETQYF
TRBV5-8	TRBJ1-1	.	CASSLGQMNTEAFF
TRBV2	TRBJ1-2	.	CASRTTGRANYGYTF
TRBV4-1	TRBJ1-2	.	CASSQLDRGDYGYTF
TRBV18	TRBJ1-2	.	CASSLRDDYGYTF
TRBV4-2	TRBJ1-3	few	CASSQGVPSGNTIYF